The text below deals with one T cell receptor beta chain. Clones were read by immunoSEQ multiplex PCR, and TCRdb kept only the in-frame ones, dropping some. The sample holds 30,000 to 45,000 clones, 85% to 95% seen once. The sample originates from a study of T cell changes during pregnancy in multiple sclerosis. V was trimmed by 5 bases and J by 0 bases, leaving 7 bases between them. The CDR3 contains 13 residues. The V gene's germline CDR1 is MNHNY and CDR2 SVGAGI (reference sequence). The chain links TRBV6-6 to TRBJ1-1; D is unresolved. The sequence came from a female donor in good health, enrolled as a control in a pregnancy study. Sequences were derived from CD4+ T cells from peripheral blood mononuclear cells, sampled in the third trimester of pregnancy. In DNA form, the CDR3 reads TGTGCCAGCAGTATCGGGATGAACACTGAAGCTTTCTTT. It yields the protein CASSIGMNTEAFF.